This T cell receptor beta chain was profiled in a study of blood T cell repertoires in COVID-19. This clone was found once. Only in-frame clones appear in the TCRdb table, and some are missing; sequencing was by immunoSEQ multiplex PCR. The sample includes about 220,000 clones, approximately 82% of them seen just once. V was pared by 5 bases and J by 5 bases, with 7 bases of the junction left unmatched. The germline V gene has CDR1 SGHTA and CDR2 FQGTGA. The CDR3 consists of 14 residues. The genes are TRBV7-3 and TRBJ2-5, with 8 bases lining up with TRBD2. The source of this sequence is a woman at least 80 years old with acute or convalescent COVID-19. The sequenced sample consisted of peripheral blood. CDR3 sequence reads: CASSPGTSSETQYF. The CDR3 DNA reads TGTGCCAGCAGCCCCGGGACTAGTAGTGAGACCCAGTACTTC.